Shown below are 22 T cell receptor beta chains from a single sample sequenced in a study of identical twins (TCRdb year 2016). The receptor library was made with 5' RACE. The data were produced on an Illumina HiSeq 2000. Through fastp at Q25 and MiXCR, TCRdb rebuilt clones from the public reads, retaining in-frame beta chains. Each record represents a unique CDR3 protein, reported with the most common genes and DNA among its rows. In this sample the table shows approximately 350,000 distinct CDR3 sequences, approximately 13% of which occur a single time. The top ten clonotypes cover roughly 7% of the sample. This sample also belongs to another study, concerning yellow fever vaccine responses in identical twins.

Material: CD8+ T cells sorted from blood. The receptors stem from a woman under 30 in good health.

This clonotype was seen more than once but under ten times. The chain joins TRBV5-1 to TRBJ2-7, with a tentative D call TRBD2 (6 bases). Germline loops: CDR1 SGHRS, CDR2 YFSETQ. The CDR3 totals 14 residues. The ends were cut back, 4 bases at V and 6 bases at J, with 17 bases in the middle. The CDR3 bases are TGCGCCAGCAGCATAAGACTAGATGGTAGCGAGCAGTACTTC. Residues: CASSIRLDGSEQYF.

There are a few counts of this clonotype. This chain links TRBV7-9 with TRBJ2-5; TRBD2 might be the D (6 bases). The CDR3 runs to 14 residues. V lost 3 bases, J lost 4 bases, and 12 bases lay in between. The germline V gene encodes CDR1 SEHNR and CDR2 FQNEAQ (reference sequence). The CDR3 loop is CASSFVAVSETQYF. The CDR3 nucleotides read TGTGCCAGCAGCTTCGTAGCGGTATCAGAGACCCAGTACTTC. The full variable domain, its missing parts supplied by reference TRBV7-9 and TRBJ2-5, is DTGVSQNPRHKITKRGQNVTFRCDPISEHNRLYWYRQTLGQGPEFLTYFQNEAQLEKSRLLSDRFSAERPKGSFSTLEIQRTEQGDSAMYLCASSFVAVSETQYFGPGTRLLVL.

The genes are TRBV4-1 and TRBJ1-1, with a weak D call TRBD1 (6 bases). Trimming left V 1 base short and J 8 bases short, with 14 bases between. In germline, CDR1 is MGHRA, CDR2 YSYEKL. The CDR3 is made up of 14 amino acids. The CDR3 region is CASSQVKDRHEAFF. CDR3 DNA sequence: TGCGCCAGCAGCCAAGTAAAGGACAGACACGAAGCTTTCTTT.

The CDR3: CSGRENTEAFF. CDR3 DNA sequence: TGCAGCGGCAGGGAGAACACTGAAGCTTTCTTT. The chain has TRBV29-1 and TRBJ1-1; tentatively, D is TRBD1 (5 bases). The CDR3 sequence is 11 residues long. Trimming shortened V by 7 bases and J by 1 base, and 7 bases separated the two germline ends. Germline lookup yields CDR1 SQVTM and CDR2 ANQGSEA.

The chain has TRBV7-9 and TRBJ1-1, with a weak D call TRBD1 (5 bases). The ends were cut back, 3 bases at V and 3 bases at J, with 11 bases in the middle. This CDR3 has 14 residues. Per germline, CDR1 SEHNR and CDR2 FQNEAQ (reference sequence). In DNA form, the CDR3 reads TGTGCCAGCAGCTTCGCTTGGGGGGACACTGAAGCTTTCTTT. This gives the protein CASSFAWGDTEAFF.

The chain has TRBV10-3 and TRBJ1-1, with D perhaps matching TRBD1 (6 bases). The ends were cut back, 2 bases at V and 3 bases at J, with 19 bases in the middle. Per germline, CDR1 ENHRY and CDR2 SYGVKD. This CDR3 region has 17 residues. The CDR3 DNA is TGTGCCATCAGTGAGACAAGGACAGTACCGGGATACACTGAAGCTTTCTTT. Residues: CAISETRTVPGYTEAFF.

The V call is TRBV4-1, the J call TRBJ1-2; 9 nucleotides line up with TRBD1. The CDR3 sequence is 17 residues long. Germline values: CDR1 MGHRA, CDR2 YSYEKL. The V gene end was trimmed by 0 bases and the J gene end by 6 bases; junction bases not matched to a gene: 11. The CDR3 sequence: CASSQEGTNRGQDGYTF. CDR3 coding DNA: TGCGCCAGCAGCCAAGAGGGGACTAACAGGGGGCAAGATGGCTACACCTTC.

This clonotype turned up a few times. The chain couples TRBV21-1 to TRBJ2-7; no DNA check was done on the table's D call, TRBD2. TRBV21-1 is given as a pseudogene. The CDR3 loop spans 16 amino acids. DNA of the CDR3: TGTGCCAGCAGCTTCCCAGCGGGGGGCTACTTCTACGAGCAGTACGTC. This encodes CASSFPAGGYFYEQYV.

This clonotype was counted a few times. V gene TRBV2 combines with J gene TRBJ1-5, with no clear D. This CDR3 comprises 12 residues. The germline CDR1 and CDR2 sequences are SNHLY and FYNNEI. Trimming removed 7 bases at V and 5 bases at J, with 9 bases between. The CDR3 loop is CASTDKYQPQHF. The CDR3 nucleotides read TGTGCCAGCACCGACAAGTATCAGCCCCAGCATTTT.

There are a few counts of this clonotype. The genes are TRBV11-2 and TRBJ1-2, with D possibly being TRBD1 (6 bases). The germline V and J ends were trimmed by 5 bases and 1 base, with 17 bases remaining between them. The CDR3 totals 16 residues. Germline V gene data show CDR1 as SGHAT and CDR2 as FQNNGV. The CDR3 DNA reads TGTGCCAGCAGCATAAGTACGGGACAAATTAACTATGGCTACACCTTC. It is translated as CASSISTGQINYGYTF. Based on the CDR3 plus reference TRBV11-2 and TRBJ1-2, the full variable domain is EAGVAQSPRYKIIEKRQSVAFWCNPISGHATLYWYQQILGQGPKLLIQFQNNGVVDDSQLPKDRFSAERLKGVDSTLKIQPAKLEDSAVYLCASSISTGQINYGYTFGSGTRLTVV.

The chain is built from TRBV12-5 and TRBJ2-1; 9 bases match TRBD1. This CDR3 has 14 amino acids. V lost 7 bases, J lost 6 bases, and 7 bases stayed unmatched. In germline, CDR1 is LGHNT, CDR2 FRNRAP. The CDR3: CASDQGQGFNEQFF. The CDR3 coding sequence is TGTGCTAGTGATCAGGGACAGGGTTTCAATGAGCAGTTCTTC.

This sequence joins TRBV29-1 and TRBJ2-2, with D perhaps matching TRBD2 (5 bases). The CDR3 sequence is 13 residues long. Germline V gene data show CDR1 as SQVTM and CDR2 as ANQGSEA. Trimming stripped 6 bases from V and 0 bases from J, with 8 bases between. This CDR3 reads CSVAGANTGELFF. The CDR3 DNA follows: TGCAGCGTCGCCGGGGCGAACACCGGGGAGCTGTTTTTT.

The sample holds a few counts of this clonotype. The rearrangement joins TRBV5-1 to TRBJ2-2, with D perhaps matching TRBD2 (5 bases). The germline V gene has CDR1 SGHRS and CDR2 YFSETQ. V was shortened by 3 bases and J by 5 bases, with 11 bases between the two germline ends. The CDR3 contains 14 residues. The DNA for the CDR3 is TGCGCCAGCAGCTGGGGAGATGGGACCGGGGAGCTGTTTTTT. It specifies CASSWGDGTGELFF.

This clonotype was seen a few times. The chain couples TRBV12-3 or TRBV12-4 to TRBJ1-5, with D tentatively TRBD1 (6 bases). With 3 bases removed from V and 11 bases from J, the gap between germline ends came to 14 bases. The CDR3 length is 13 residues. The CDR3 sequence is CASSFLAEGAQHF. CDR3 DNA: TGTGCCAGCAGTTTTTTGGCGGAGGGGGCCCAGCATTTT.

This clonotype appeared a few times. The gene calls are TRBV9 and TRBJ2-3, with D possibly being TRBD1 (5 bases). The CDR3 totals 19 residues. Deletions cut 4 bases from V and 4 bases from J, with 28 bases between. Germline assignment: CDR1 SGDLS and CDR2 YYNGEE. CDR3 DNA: TGTGCCAGCAGCCGTTTCCAGGGTTGGGGAAACATGGTTCCAGATACGCAGTATTTT. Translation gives CASSRFQGWGNMVPDTQYF.

In nucleotides, the CDR3 is TGCGCCAGCAGCCAAGTTGCAGCTGGTTTGAACACTGAAGCTTTCTTT. It encodes CASSQVAAGLNTEAFF. The chain is built from TRBV4-1 and TRBJ1-1; D is undetermined. The V end lost 1 base, the J end lost 0 bases, and 12 bases lay between the germline ends. The CDR3 is 16 amino acids. Germline values: CDR1 MGHRA, CDR2 YSYEKL.

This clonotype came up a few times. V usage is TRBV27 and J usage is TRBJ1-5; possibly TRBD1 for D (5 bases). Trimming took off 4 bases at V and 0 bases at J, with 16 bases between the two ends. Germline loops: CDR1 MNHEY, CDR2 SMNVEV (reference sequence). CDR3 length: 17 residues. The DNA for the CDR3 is TGTGCCAGCAGTTCCGGGACCGCGGCATATAGCAATCAGCCCCAGCATTTT. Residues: CASSSGTAAYSNQPQHF.

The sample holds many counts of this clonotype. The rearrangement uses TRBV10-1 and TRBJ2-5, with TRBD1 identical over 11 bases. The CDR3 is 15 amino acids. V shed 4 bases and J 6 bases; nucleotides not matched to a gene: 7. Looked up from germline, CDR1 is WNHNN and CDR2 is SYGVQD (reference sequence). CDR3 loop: CASSGDGTGGKTQYF. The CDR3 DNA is TGCGCCAGCAGTGGCGACGGGACAGGGGGAAAGACCCAGTACTTC.

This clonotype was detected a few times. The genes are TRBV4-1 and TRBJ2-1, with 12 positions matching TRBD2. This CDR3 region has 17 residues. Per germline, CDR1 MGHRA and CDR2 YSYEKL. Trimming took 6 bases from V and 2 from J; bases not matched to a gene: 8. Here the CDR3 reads CASRHGTSGRTYNEQFF. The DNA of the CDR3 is TGCGCCAGCAGACACGGGACTAGCGGGCGCACCTACAATGAGCAGTTCTTC.

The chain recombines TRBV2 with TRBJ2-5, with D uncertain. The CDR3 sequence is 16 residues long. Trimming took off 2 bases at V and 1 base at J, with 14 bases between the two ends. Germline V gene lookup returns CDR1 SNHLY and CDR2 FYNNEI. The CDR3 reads CASSELAATLQETQYF. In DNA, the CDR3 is TGTGCCAGCAGTGAACTGGCAGCAACCCTCCAAGAGACCCAGTACTTC.

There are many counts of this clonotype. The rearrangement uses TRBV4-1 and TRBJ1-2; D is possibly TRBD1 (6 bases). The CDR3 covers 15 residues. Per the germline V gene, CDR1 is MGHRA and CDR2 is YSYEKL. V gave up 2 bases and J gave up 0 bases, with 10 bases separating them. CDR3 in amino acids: CASSQRQASNYGYTF. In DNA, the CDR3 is TGCGCCAGCAGCCAACGACAGGCTTCTAACTATGGCTACACCTTC.

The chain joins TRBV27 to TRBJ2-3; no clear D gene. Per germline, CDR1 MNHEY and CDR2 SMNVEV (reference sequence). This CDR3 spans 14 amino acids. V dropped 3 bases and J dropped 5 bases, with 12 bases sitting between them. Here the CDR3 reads CASSLSDSRDTQYF. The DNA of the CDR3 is TGTGCCAGCAGTTTGAGCGATTCAAGAGATACGCAGTATTTT.